This T cell receptor beta chain was identified during a study of blood T cell repertoires in COVID-19. Study at large: Sample material is recorded as cDNA or gDNA derived from T cells, B-cell-depleted T cells, or PBMCs.

The protocol was immunoSEQ multiplex PCR, while the TCRdb copy is restricted to in-frame clones and leaves out a portion. The table shows 250,000 to 300,000 clones, with roughly 87% occurring only once. Recruits, aged roughly 18 to 95 years, lived in 24 US areas. Resolution of symptoms, clearance, or two negative PCRs was present in recovered Cohort 3 donors. Germline trimming cut 3 bases from V and 4 bases from J; bases unmatched to any gene: 6. CDR1 and CDR2 from the germline V gene are MNHEY and SMNVEV (reference sequence). This CDR3 has 16 amino acids. This receptor was identified in a young woman who had recovered from COVID-19. Sequencing was performed on PBMCs or T cells enriched from blood (not recorded which). The V call is TRBV27, the J call TRBJ1-6; 7 bases are a match to TRBD1. CDR3 loop: CASSFNRGVYNSPLHF. In nucleotides, the CDR3 is TGTGCCAGCAGTTTTAACAGGGGCGTATATAATTCACCCCTCCACTTT.